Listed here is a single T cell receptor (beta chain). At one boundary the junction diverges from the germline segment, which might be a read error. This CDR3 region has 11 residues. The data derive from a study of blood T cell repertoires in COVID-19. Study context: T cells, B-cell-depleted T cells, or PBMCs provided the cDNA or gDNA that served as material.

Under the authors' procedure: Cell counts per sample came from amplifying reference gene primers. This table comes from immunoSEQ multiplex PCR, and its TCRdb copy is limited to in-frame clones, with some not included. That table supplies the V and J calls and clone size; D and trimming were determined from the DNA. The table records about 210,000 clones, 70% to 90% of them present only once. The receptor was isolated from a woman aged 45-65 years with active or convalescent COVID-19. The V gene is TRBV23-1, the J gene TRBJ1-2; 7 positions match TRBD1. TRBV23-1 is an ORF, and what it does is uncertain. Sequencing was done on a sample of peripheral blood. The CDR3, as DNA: TGCGCCAGCAGTCAGCTGGTAAGGGACAGCTTC. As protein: CASSQLVRDSF.